This T cell receptor (beta chain) was sequenced in a study of CD8 T cells in Susac syndrome. The study's findings and limits: It was acknowledged in the study that the number of individuals who were included in its TCR sequencing and HLA analysis was relatively small.

Sequencing of TCR beta covered CD8+ and CD4+ T cells obtained from blood. Treatment-naive patients with stable or active relapsing-remitting disease served as multiple sclerosis controls. Comments on this clonotype: Its antigen remains unknown.

The J segment lost 8 bases and the V segment lost 3 bases, leaving 20 bases of the junction unmatched. CDR1 GTSNPN and CDR2 SVGIG come from the germline V gene (reference sequence). The CDR3 is 18 residues long. An input of about 0.45 to 1 ug of RNA was subjected to reverse transcription using random hexamers. The method of amplification for TCR beta CDR3 was immunoSEQ multiplex PCR, covering 54 Vbeta and 13 Jbeta. One entry per CDR3 protein results from TCRdb running MiXCR on the immunoSEQ multiplex PCR reads. Of around 120,000 distinct CDR3 sequences listed, roughly 94% are singletons. V and J are TRBV30 and TRBJ2-1; 9 bases fit TRBD1. The specimen was CD4+ T cells from PBMCs. This sequence was found in a human donor with multiple sclerosis. The CDR3 DNA follows: TGTGCCTGGAGGCCTCTGGGGTTTACGGGACAGGGATTTTATGAGCAGTTCTTC. It is translated as CAWRPLGFTGQGFYEQFF. The complete variable domain, with remaining parts taken from reference TRBV30 and TRBJ2-1, reads SQTIHQWPATLVQPVGSPLSLECTVEGTSNPNLYWYRQAAGRGLQLLFYSVGIGQISSEVPQNLSASRPQDRQFILSSKKLLLSDSGFYLCAWRPLGFTGQGFYEQFFGPGTRLTVL.